This TCR beta chain was identified in a study of breast tumors, draining lymph nodes, adjacent tissues. The study's findings and limits: Findings are consistent with lymph node origin and intratumoral expansion of most tumor T cells. Tumors had less TCR diversity than lymph nodes, more than nontumor tissue. Luminal-like breast cancer showed significantly greater tumor-nontumor repertoire similarity than basal-like breast cancer did.

The lymph nodes were axillary draining lymph nodes from breast cancer patients. This clonotype was detected many times. Its antigen remains unidentified. J gave up 2 bases and V 4 bases, and 5 bases lay outside the gene matches. The CDR3 loop spans 16 amino acids. CDR1 MNHEY and CDR2 SVGAGI come from the germline V gene. TCRdb recomputed calls from the multiplex PCR reads with MiXCR, one row per CDR3 protein. The sample holds under 250,000 distinct CDR3 sequences, approximately 29% seen once. The specimen sequenced was axillary lymph node tissue. The clonotype comes from a female donor with breast cancer. Some clones in this sample may be carry-over from other donors' samples. This chain connects TRBV6-5 to TRBJ1-5; 10 bases match TRBD1. The CDR3 sequence: CASSSAGTGGNQPQHF. The CDR3, as DNA: TGTGCCAGCAGTTCCGCCGGGACAGGGGGCAATCAGCCCCAGCATTTT.